This paragraph reports one T cell receptor (beta chain). No antigen is known for it. This sample is part of a study of cytomegalovirus exposure and HLA in healthy donors. Points from the study as a whole: Most TCR sequences were uncommon, yet certain public TCRs appeared in many donors. Follow-up analysis later connected one missense variant in DCLRE1C with trimming of TCR beta V- and J-genes. As a later analysis showed, several of the most significant clusters appeared to be linked to common viral pathogens.

Vbeta (60) and Jbeta (13) primers were used in the PCR. Measured with immunoSEQ multiplex PCR; TCRdb has only the in-frame clones, and not every one. The sample records some 160,000 clones, roughly 80% being singletons. In germline, CDR1 is KGHSH, CDR2 LQKENI. CDR3 length: 17 residues. J gave up 3 bases and V 3 bases, and 8 bases lay outside the gene matches. V and J are TRBV18 and TRBJ2-7, with 13 bases fitting TRBD2. The sequenced material came from PBMCs. The TCR was taken from a man in his forties or fifties in good health and CMV-seropositive. This CDR3 is CASSPTGTSGVGYEQYF. CDR3 DNA sequence: TGTGCCAGCTCACCTACCGGGACTAGCGGGGTAGGCTACGAGCAGTACTTC.